These 29 T cell receptor beta chains were all obtained from the same sample, sequenced in a study of neoadjuvant anti-PD-1 for oral cavity cancer. Using immunoSEQ multiplex PCR, the repertoire was profiled, and TCRdb retains in-frame clones only, with some absent. The table has fewer than 40,000 clones, just under 90% seen once. The input for sequencing was PBMCs, taken before nivolumab (anti-PD-1) treatment. These receptors originate from a person aged 35-79 years with oral cavity squamous cell carcinoma.

The CDR3 region has the DNA TGCGCCAGCAGCCAGGGGCCTTGGGACACTGAAGCTTTCTTT. Protein product: CASSQGPWDTEAFF. V and J are TRBV4-3 and TRBJ1-1, with a possible D match to TRBD1 (5 bases). Germline lookup yields CDR1 LGHNA and CDR2 YSLEER. Trimming left V 3 bases short and J 3 bases short, with 11 bases between. CDR3 size: 14 residues.

The chain employs TRBV7-8 and TRBJ2-3, with 8 nucleotides matching TRBD1. Unmatched junction bases numbered 3, after V lost 1 base and J lost 6 bases. CDR3 length: 14 residues. Germline CDR1 reads SGHVS; CDR2 reads FQNEAQ. The CDR3 region is CASSLGTGPDTQYF. Written as DNA, the CDR3 is TGTGCCAGCAGCTTAGGGACAGGGCCTGATACGCAGTATTTT.

Only one count was recorded for this clone. V is TRBV7-9 and J is TRBJ1-1; 7 bases fit TRBD1. The CDR3 extends over 15 amino acids. CDR1 SEHNR and CDR2 FQNEAQ come from the germline V gene (reference sequence). J gave up 1 base and V 5 bases, and 7 bases lay outside the gene matches. This chain's CDR3 is CASSPRGPRNTEAFF. CDR3 coding DNA: TGTGCCAGCAGCCCGAGGGGGCCAAGGAACACTGAAGCTTTCTTT.

V gene TRBV12-5 combines with J gene TRBJ2-7, with 9 bases that match TRBD1. Germline V gene data show CDR1 as LGHNT and CDR2 as FRNRAP. The V gene end was trimmed by 5 bases and the J gene end by 3 bases; junction bases not matched to a gene: 5. The CDR3 is 14 residues long. CDR3 bases: TGTGCTAGTGGTCCGGGACAGGGATACTACGAGCAGTACTTC. Its translation: CASGPGQGYYEQYF.

The genes are TRBV6-5 and TRBJ1-1, with 9 bases aligning to TRBD1. There are 14 residues in the CDR3. Losses at the gene ends were 4 bases for V and 2 bases for J; bases not matched to a gene: 2. CDR1 and CDR2 from the germline V gene are MNHEY and SVGAGI. The CDR3 loop is CASSSGQGNTEAFF. CDR3 DNA: TGTGCCAGCAGTTCGGGACAGGGAAACACTGAAGCTTTCTTT.

Concerning this clone itself: The identical CDR3 is also encoded by other nucleotide sequences in the sample. V is TRBV27 and J is TRBJ1-2, with D possibly matching TRBD1 (5 bases). V was cut by 6 bases and J by 7 bases, with 21 bases left in between. This CDR3 is built from 15 residues. CDR1 and CDR2 (germline): MNHEY, SMNVEV (reference sequence). This CDR3 is CASSSLVGGDGGYTF. Here the CDR3 DNA reads TGTGCCAGCAGCTCCCTCGTTGGGGGGGACGGTGGCTACACCTTC.

The CDR3: CASSRDREFTGELFF. Written as DNA, the CDR3 is TGTGCCAGTAGTAGGGACAGGGAATTCACCGGGGAGCTGTTTTTT. J is TRBJ2-2 and V is TRBV19; 9 bases fit TRBD1. There are 15 residues in the CDR3. The V segment lost 4 bases and the J segment 4 bases; nucleotides outside the gene matches: 4. The germline gives CDR1 LNHDA, CDR2 SQIVND (reference sequence).

The chain links TRBV5-1 to TRBJ2-3; D is unresolved. Trimming removed 8 bases from V and 0 bases from J, with 13 bases in between. The CDR3 extends over 14 amino acids. Germline CDR1 is SGHRS and CDR2 is YFSETQ. As DNA, the CDR3 is TGCGCCAGTACTACGGAGTCTAGCACAGATACGCAGTATTTT. It is translated as CASTTESSTDTQYF.

The rearrangement joins TRBV5-8 to TRBJ1-4; maybe TRBD1 (6 bases). The V end lost 3 bases, the J end lost 3 bases, and 9 bases lay between the germline ends. The CDR3 totals 14 residues. CDR1 is SGHTS and CDR2 is YDEGEE in the germline V gene. This chain's CDR3 is CASSSGAANEKLFF. As DNA, the CDR3 is TGTGCCAGCAGCTCAGGGGCAGCTAATGAAAAACTGTTTTTT.

This chain joins TRBV11-2 and TRBJ1-6, with TRBD1 as a possible D gene (5 bases). In germline, CDR1 is SGHAT, CDR2 FQNNGV. Trimming removed 0 bases from V and 2 bases from J, with 5 bases in between. The CDR3 runs to 15 residues. The CDR3 nucleotides are TGTGCCAGCAGCTTAGAACAGGCCTATAATTCACCCCTCCACTTT. Amino acid sequence: CASSLEQAYNSPLHF.

The chain links TRBV19 to TRBJ1-2; the D gene is possibly TRBD1 (5 bases). Germline CDR1 and CDR2: LNHDA and SQIVND (reference sequence). Trimming pared 3 bases from V and 5 bases from J, leaving 10 bases between. The CDR3 loop spans 13 amino acids. For the CDR3, the DNA is TGTGCCAGTAGTATCAGGGCGACTTATGGCTACACCTTC. Protein product: CASSIRATYGYTF.

This clone was seen once. The chain carries TRBV6-6 and TRBJ1-1, with 10 nucleotides matching TRBD1. From germline, CDR1 is MNHNY and CDR2 SVGAGI (reference sequence). The CDR3 contains 14 residues. V lost 5 bases and J lost 4; bases outside the gene matches: 4. The DNA for the CDR3 is TGTGCCAGCAGTCCTGACAGGGGGCCCACTGAAGCTTTCTTT. Its protein is CASSPDRGPTEAFF.

This chain connects TRBV12-5 to TRBJ2-2; maybe TRBD1 (7 bases). The length of the CDR3 is 20 residues. Trimming left V 3 bases short and J 3 bases short, with 26 bases between. Germline CDR1 LGHNT, CDR2 FRNRAP. CDR3 residues: CASGLRVLQSQGGYTGELFF. CDR3 sequence (DNA): TGTGCTAGTGGTTTAAGGGTCCTCCAGTCCCAGGGGGGCTACACCGGGGAGCTGTTTTTT.

The rearrangement uses TRBV15 and TRBJ2-5; TRBD2 matches 7 bases. The V gene end was trimmed by 3 bases and the J gene end by 4 bases; junction bases not matched to a gene: 11. The germline V gene has CDR1 LNHNV and CDR2 YYDKDF (reference sequence). The CDR3 consists of 16 residues. CDR3 loop: CATSSGKAGTVETQYF. The CDR3 bases are TGTGCCACCAGCAGCGGGAAAGCGGGGACGGTAGAGACCCAGTACTTC.

The V gene is TRBV30, the J gene TRBJ2-3; 7 nucleotides align to TRBD2. J was trimmed by 1 base and V by 4 bases; bases with no gene match: 5. Germline V gene data show CDR1 as GTSNPN and CDR2 as SVGIG (reference sequence). The CDR3 loop spans 14 amino acids. The CDR3 DNA reads TGTGCCTGGAAGGTGGCGGGGGGCACAGATACGCAGTATTTT. Protein: CAWKVAGGTDTQYF.

This chain uses TRBV19 with TRBJ2-6; unclear D gene. This CDR3 is 16 amino acids long. Germline CDR1 is LNHDA and CDR2 is SQIVND (reference sequence). Trimming stripped 7 bases from V and 0 bases from J, with 13 bases between. CDR3 sequence reads: CASKSMGFSGANVLTF. CDR3 in DNA: TGTGCCAGTAAGTCGATGGGCTTCTCTGGGGCCAACGTCCTGACTTTC.

This clone appeared a single time. CDR3 sequence reads: CATSRDRDAEAFF. CDR3 DNA: TGTGCCACCAGCAGAGACAGGGACGCTGAAGCTTTCTTT. The chain uses TRBV15 and TRBJ1-1; weak D call: TRBD1 (5 bases). Between the trimmed V and J ends, which lost 0 bases and 6 bases, there was a span of 8 bases. The CDR3 has 13 residues. Germline CDR1 LNHNV, CDR2 YYDKDF (reference sequence).

The chain employs TRBV15 and TRBJ2-7, with D maybe TRBD2 (7 bases). Germline lookup yields CDR1 LNHNV and CDR2 YYDKDF (reference sequence). V lost 1 base, J lost 2 bases, and 15 bases lay in between. The CDR3 loop spans 16 amino acids. CDR3 sequence: CATSRAQGGGTYEQYF. The DNA for the CDR3 is TGTGCCACCAGCAGAGCACAAGGGGGGGGTACCTACGAGCAGTACTTC.

The CDR3 spells CASSLVFGGDTDTQYF. The DNA for the CDR3 is TGCGCCAGCAGCTTGGTTTTTGGGGGGGACACAGATACGCAGTATTTT. The V call is TRBV5-1, the J call TRBJ2-3; 7 bases map to TRBD2. Trimming at V came to 0 bases and at J to 2 bases, leaving 6 bases not matched to a gene. This CDR3 is 16 amino acids long. Germline lookup yields CDR1 SGHRS and CDR2 YFSETQ.

The J gene is TRBJ1-1, the V gene TRBV27; D gene ambiguous. V lost 4 bases and J lost 1, with 10 bases in between. CDR3 size: 14 residues. CDR1 and CDR2 from the germline V gene are MNHEY and SMNVEV (reference sequence). The CDR3 protein is CASSYFGPNTEAFF. The CDR3 DNA reads TGTGCCAGCAGTTATTTTGGGCCGAACACTGAAGCTTTCTTT.

Written as DNA, the CDR3 is TGTGCCAGCAGTGAAGCCCTAGTAGGGACAGGGACAACTAATACGCAGTATTTT. As protein: CASSEALVGTGTTNTQYF. The chain links TRBV6-1 to TRBJ2-3; 9 nucleotides match TRBD1. Germline V gene data show CDR1 as MNHNS and CDR2 as SASEGT. Trimming cost V 0 bases and J 7 bases; bases outside gene matches: 14. This CDR3 comprises 18 residues.

This clone was observed a single time. The V and J genes are TRBV11-2 and TRBJ1-6; 8 bases line up with TRBD1. The CDR3 has 16 residues. Losses at the gene ends were 5 bases for V and 5 bases for J; bases not matched to a gene: 8. Germline V gene sequence: CDR1 SGHAT, CDR2 FQNNGV. The CDR3 loop reads CASSMDRAKNNSPLHF. CDR3 in DNA: TGTGCCAGCAGCATGGACAGGGCAAAAAATAATTCACCCCTCCACTTT.

This CDR3 reads CASSFYSNNEQFF. DNA of the CDR3: TGCGCCAGCAGCTTCTACAGCAACAATGAGCAGTTCTTC. This chain uses TRBV5-1 with TRBJ2-1; D not certain. CDR1 is SGHRS and CDR2 is YFSETQ in the germline V gene. The CDR3 extends over 13 amino acids. Trimming took off 2 bases at V and 5 bases at J, with 8 bases between the two ends. The full variable domain, rest sourced from reference TRBV5-1 and TRBJ2-1, is KAGVTQTPRYLIKTRGQQVTLSCSPISGHRSVSWYQQTPGQGLQFLFEYFSETQRNKGNFPGRFSGRQFSNSRSEMNVSTLELGDSALYLCASSFYSNNEQFFGPGTRLTVL.

The chain has TRBV19 and TRBJ1-1, with D maybe TRBD1 (6 bases). Trimming removed 3 bases from V and 6 bases from J, with 20 bases in between. Germline V lookup: CDR1 LNHDA, CDR2 SQIVND (reference sequence). The CDR3 consists of 16 residues. The CDR3 region has the DNA TGTGCCAGTAGTATTCAGGGCGCGAGGGGGTGGGCTGAAGCTTTCTTT. It encodes CASSIQGARGWAEAFF.

The chain combines TRBV5-6 with TRBJ1-4, with D perhaps TRBD1 (5 bases). Germline V gene lookup returns CDR1 SGHDT and CDR2 YYEEEE. The length of the CDR3 is 14 residues. With 0 bases removed from V and 4 bases from J, the gap between germline ends came to 7 bases. CDR3 bases: TGTGCCAGCAGCTTGGAGGGGATTAATGAAAAACTGTTTTTT. This translates into CASSLEGINEKLFF.

This clone was seen a handful of times. This chain connects TRBV25-1 to TRBJ1-6; D possibly corresponds to TRBD1 (5 bases). Trimming took off 1 base at V and 9 bases at J, with 16 bases between the two ends. The CDR3 spans 16 residues. The V gene's germline CDR1 is MGHDK and CDR2 SYGVNS. CDR3 DNA sequence: TGTGCCAGCAGTGAATCTAGTGGACCCGGGGGTTCACCCCTCCACTTT. Translating gives CASSESSGPGGSPLHF. Variable domain in full (rest from reference TRBV25-1 and TRBJ1-6): EADIYQTPRYLVIGTGKKITLECSQTMGHDKMYWYQQDPGMELHLIHYSYGVNSTEKGDLSSESTVSRIRTEHFPLTLESARPSHTSQYLCASSESSGPGGSPLHFGNGTRLTVT.

The table lists this clone with a few counts. This sequence joins TRBV5-1 and TRBJ1-1; 10 nucleotides agree with TRBD1. The germline gives CDR1 SGHRS, CDR2 YFSETQ. Losses at the gene ends were 4 bases for V and 6 bases for J; bases not matched to a gene: 15. The CDR3 has 17 amino acids. As DNA, the CDR3 is TGCGCCAGCAGCGCCTCGACCGGGACAGGGGTTCCGGCTGAAGCTTTCTTT. Its protein product is CASSASTGTGVPAEAFF.

V usage is TRBV29-1 and J usage is TRBJ2-7; D ambiguous. Germline V gene sequence: CDR1 SQVTM, CDR2 ANQGSEA. V was shortened by 5 bases and J by 0 bases, with 11 bases between the two germline ends. This CDR3 contains 13 residues. CDR3 loop: CSVSSQSSYEQYF. The CDR3 DNA follows: TGCAGCGTTTCGTCTCAGAGCTCCTACGAGCAGTACTTC.

This chain joins TRBV9 and TRBJ1-4; TRBD1 might be the D (5 bases). V lost 3 bases to trimming and J lost 5 bases, with 11 bases between them. Per the germline V gene, CDR1 is SGDLS and CDR2 is YYNGEE. The length of the CDR3 is 14 residues. As DNA, the CDR3 is TGTGCCAGCAGCGGCGCAGGGACGAATGAAAAACTGTTTTTT. Amino acids: CASSGAGTNEKLFF.